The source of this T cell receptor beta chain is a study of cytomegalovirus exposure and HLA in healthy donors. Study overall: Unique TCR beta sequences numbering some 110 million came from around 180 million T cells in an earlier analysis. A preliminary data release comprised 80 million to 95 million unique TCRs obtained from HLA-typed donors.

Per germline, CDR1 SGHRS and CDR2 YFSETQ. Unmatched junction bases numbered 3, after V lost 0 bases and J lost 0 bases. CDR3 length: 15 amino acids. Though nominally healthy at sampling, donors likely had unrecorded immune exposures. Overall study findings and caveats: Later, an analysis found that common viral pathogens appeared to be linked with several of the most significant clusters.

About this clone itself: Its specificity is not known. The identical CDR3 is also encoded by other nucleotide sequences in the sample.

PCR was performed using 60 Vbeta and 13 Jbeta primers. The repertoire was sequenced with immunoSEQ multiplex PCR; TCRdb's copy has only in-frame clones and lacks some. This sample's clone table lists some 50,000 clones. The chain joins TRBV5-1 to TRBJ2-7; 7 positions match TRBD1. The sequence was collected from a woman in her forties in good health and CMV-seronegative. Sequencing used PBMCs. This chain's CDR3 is CASSLVAGGSYEQYF. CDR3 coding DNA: TGCGCCAGCAGCTTGGTGGCAGGGGGCTCCTACGAGCAGTACTTC.